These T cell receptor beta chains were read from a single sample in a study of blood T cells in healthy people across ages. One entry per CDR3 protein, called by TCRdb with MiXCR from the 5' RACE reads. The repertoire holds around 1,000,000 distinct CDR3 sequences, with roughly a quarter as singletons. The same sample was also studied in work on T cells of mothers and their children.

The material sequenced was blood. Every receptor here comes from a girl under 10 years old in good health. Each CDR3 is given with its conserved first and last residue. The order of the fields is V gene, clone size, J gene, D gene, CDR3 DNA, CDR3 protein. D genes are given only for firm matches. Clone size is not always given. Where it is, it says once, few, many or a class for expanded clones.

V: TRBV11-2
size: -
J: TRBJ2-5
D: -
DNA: TGTGCCAGCAGCTTAGGGCGACAGGCCCTCCAAGAGACCCAGTACTTC
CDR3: CASSLGRQALQETQYF

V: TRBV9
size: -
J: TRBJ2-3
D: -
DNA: TGTGCCAGCAGCGCTAGTACTACGCCGGGCACAGATACGCAGTATTTT
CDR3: CASSASTTPGTDTQYF

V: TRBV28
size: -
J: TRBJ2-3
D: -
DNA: TGTGCCAGCAGTTTATTTGGTCCTGGCACAGATACGCAGTATTTT
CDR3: CASSLFGPGTDTQYF

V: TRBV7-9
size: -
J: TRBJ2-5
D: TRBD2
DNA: TGTGCCAGCAGCTCCGGACTAGCGGGTTCTTACTTC
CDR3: CASSSGLAGSYF

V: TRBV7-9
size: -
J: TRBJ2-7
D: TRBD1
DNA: TGTGCCAGCAGCTCTGACAGGGACCTGGGCGAGCAGTACTTC
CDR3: CASSSDRDLGEQYF

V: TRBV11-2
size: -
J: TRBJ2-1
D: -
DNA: TGTGCCAGCAGCCCCCCCGACCGGAACAATGAGCAGTTCTTC
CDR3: CASSPPDRNNEQFF

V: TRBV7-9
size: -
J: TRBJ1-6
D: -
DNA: TGTGCCAGCAGCTTGTCCGGGACGGCAAATTCACCCTTCCACTTT
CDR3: CASSLSGTANSPFHF

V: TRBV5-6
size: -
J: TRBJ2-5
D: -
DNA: TGTGCCAGCAACAATGGGGGATTTACGGAGACCCAGTACTTC
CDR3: CASNNGGFTETQYF

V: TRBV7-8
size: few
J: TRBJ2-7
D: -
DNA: TGTGCCAGCAGCTTAGAGTGGCCGGGAGCGCCCTACGAGCAGTACTTC
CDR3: CASSLEWPGAPYEQYF

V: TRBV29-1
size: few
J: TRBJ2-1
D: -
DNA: TGCAGCGTTGTGTTGGCCGGTTCGCACAATGAGCAGTTCTTC
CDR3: CSVVLAGSHNEQFF

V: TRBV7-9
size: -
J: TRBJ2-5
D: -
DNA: TGTGCCAGCAGCTTATATGACCCTGGCGAGACCCAGTACTTC
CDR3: CASSLYDPGETQYF

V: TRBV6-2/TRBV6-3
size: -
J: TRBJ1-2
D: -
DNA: TGTGCCAGCAGTTACGCGTGGGACATTCCAGGCTACACCTTC
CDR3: CASSYAWDIPGYTF

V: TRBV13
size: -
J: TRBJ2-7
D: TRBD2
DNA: TGTGCCAGCAGCCGACGGCGGGAGGGGACCTACGAGCAGTACTTC
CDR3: CASSRRREGTYEQYF

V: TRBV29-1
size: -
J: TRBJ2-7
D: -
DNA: TGCAGCGTACTATGGGGTTACGAGCAGTACTTC
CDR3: CSVLWGYEQYF